Listed below are T cell receptor beta chains from one sample, sequenced in a study of blood T cell repertoires in COVID-19. TCRdb's copy holds only in-frame clones and misses some; the assay was immunoSEQ multiplex PCR. The sample shows tens of thousands of clones, nearly 90% of them seen only once. Source material: peripheral blood. These receptor sequences come from a human donor in a cohort sampled during active COVID-19. The CDR3 runs from the conserved cysteine through the conserved F or W. A D gene is named only where the DNA matches it firmly. A clone size is listed for some rows: how often the clone was seen (once, few, many), or a class if it is expanded.

clone_size	v_call	d_call	j_call	cdr3_nt	cdr3_aa
NA	TRBV18	TRBD1	TRBJ2-5	TGTGCCAGCTCGGATACAGGGGGCTCACCTGAGACCCAGTACTTC	CASSDTGGSPETQYF
NA	TRBV7-3	NA	TRBJ2-2	TGTGCCAGCAGCTTAACGCCTTACGACACCACGAACACCGGGGAGCTGTTTTTT	CASSLTPYDTTNTGELFF
NA	TRBV18	NA	TRBJ2-2	TGTGCCAGCTCTCCGGGACTGGCAACCGGGGAGCTGTTTTTT	CASSPGLATGELFF
NA	TRBV24-1	NA	TRBJ1-5	TGTGCCACCAGTGATTCGGGGCGGGGGCGCAGGACTTCTGGCAATCAGCCCCAGCATTTT	CATSDSGRGRRTSGNQPQHF
once	TRBV7-6	NA	TRBJ1-1	TGTGCCAGCAGACAAGAGGTGAACACTGAAGCTTTCTTT	CASRQEVNTEAFF
NA	TRBV5-1	TRBD1	TRBJ2-2	TGCGCCAGCAGCTTGGAACAGGGGGCTATCGGGGAGCTGTTTTTT	CASSLEQGAIGELFF
NA	TRBV6-5	TRBD1	TRBJ1-3	TGTGCCAGCAGCGCCACAGGGGGGCACGGAAACACCATATATTTT	CASSATGGHGNTIYF
NA	TRBV3-1/TRBV3-2	NA	TRBJ2-1	TGTGCCAGCAGCCAAGAACGAGCGGAGTACAATGAGCAGTTCTTC	CASSQERAEYNEQFF
NA	TRBV7-8	TRBD2	TRBJ2-1	TGTGCCAGCAGCTTCCGAGGACTAGCGGGGGTCAATGAGCAGTTCTTC	CASSFRGLAGVNEQFF
NA	TRBV7-2	TRBD2	TRBJ2-1	TGTGCCAGCAGCTTAACTCCGGGACTAGCGGGGGGTATTTATTTCTTC	CASSLTPGLAGGIYFF
few	TRBV30	TRBD1	TRBJ1-1	TGTGCCTGGGCGGGTCAGGCAGGGGGCTTAGGCACTGAAGCTTTCTTT	CAWAGQAGGLGTEAFF
NA	TRBV5-4	TRBD1	TRBJ2-7	TGTGCCAGCAGCTTGGGACAGGGCTCCTACGAGCAGTACTTC	CASSLGQGSYEQYF
NA	TRBV7-9	NA	TRBJ2-5	TGTGCCAGCAGCTTAGATCCTAGCTCGACCCAGTACTTC	CASSLDPSSTQYF
NA	TRBV13	TRBD2	TRBJ2-1	TGTGCCAGCAGCTCCGGAGGACTAGCGGGGTTCCTAGGGTACAATGAGCAGTTCTTC	CASSSGGLAGFLGYNEQFF